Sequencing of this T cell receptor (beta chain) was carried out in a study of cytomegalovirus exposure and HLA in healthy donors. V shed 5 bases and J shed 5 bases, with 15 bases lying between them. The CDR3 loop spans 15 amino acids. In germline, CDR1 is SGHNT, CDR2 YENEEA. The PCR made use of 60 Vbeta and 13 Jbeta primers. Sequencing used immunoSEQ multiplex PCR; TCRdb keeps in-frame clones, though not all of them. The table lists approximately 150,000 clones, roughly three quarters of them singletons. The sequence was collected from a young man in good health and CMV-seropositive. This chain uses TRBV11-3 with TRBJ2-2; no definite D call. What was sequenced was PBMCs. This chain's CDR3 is CASSPRSVSTGELFF. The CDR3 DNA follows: TGTGCCAGCAGCCCCCGCAGTGTATCAACCGGGGAGCTGTTTTTT.